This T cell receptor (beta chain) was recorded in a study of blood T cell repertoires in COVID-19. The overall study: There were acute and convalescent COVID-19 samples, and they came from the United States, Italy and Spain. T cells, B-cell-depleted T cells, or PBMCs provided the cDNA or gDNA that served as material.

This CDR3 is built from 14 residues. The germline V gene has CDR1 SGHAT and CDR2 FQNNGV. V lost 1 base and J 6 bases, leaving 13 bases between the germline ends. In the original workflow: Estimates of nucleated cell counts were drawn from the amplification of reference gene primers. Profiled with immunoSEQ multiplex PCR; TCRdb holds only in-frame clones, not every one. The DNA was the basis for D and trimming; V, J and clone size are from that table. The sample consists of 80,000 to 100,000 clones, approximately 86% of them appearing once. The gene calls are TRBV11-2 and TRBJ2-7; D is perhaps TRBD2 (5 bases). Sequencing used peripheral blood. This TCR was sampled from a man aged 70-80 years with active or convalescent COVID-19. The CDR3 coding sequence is TGTGCCAGCAGCTTAGTCCGCCCCGCGGGCGAGCAGTACTTC. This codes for CASSLVRPAGEQYF.